This T cell receptor beta chain came from a study of T cells in Graves' hyperthyroidism and ophthalmopathy (dated by TCRdb to about 2019). A note on the overall study: Peripheral blood samples were taken at the time of initial diagnosis, prior to any treatment. The paper describes TCR Vbeta CDR3 sequencing of 120 to 150 peripheral blood samples, made up of approximately 40 ophthalmopathy patients, some 76 hyperthyroidism patients and roughly 17 progressor patients. In addition, the study compared T-cell repertoires in thyroid tissue and in blood from a handful of Graves' hyperthyroidism patients. To identify TCR V-J signatures that set the groups apart, the researchers used a discovery cohort of about a hundred patients, made up of 43 with Graves' ophthalmopathy and about 60 with stable Graves' hyperthyroidism. The 90 to 100 discovery patients were randomly split 7:3 into training and test sets. Prospective prediction of ophthalmopathy was tested in an independent validation cohort of fewer than 20 hyperthyroidism patients and some 17 patients who later progressed to ophthalmopathy. Once sampling was done, hyperthyroidism patients were given methimazole at a starting dose of 30 mg daily, whereas ophthalmopathy patients were given high-dose intravenous methylprednisolone.

Broad study findings and their caveats: Sample size was not statistically predetermined, and investigators were not blinded to group allocation. During validation, the model predicted progression to ophthalmopathy a median of about 6.3 months ahead of onset, with just under 71% sensitivity and 72.22% specificity. Most expanded thyroid clonotypes (frequency above 0.001) were also detected in blood, suggesting blood repertoires may reflect thyroid immune responses. A model built on a 13 V-J signature distinguished ophthalmopathy from stable hyperthyroidism, reaching about 88% sensitivity and 81.08% specificity in cross-validation and 80%/75% in testing.

TCR beta CDR3 regions were amplified from RNA transcripts. The TCR CDR3 was subjected to a first round of RT-PCR using the HTBI primer set and the Qiagen OneStep RT-PCR kit. The libraries were constructed in a second round of multiplex PCR and then size-selected and purified. Sequencing of the libraries was done on an Illumina HiSeq2000 using paired-end 100 bp reads. From the authors' description of their analysis: SOAPnuke was used to process the raw data, with reads discarded if the reads contained adapters or uncalled bases, had a mean Phred below 15, or lacked an exact constant-primer or identifier match. High-quality paired reads were merged using COPE v1.2.5, and each unique nucleotide sequence was defined as a clonotype. Clonotypes were aligned to IMGT TRBV, TRBD and TRBJ reference segments using MiTCR v1.1. Analysis was restricted to V-J combinations with a frequency above 0.0001, which covered over 98% of repertoires. The TCS score was defined as the ratio of F50 (clonal expansion) to E x V (chaos), calculated using BLOSUM62-based TCRdist between CDR3 peptides within each V-J. Welch's t-statistics and random forest reduced roughly 530 V-J features to roughly 13, which were used in a naive Bayes classifier (R e1071). The public sequencing data were trimmed at Q25 with fastp and processed into clonotypes with MiXCR by TCRdb, which kept only in-frame beta chains. Every entry covers one CDR3 protein and lists the most common genes and DNA from its rows. The V and J calls shown here were made by TCRdb, not taken from the authors' results. Present in this sample are approximately 700,000 distinct CDR3 sequences, less than 20% of which were seen just once. The ten most abundant clones make up 8.4% of the sample.

The germline ends are 11 bases apart after V is trimmed by 2 bases and J by 4 bases. As encoded in the germline V gene, CDR1 is MDHEN while CDR2 is SYDVKM. The cysteine opens and the phenylalanine closes a CDR3 of 15 amino acids. The DNA shown is the 45-base CDR3, in frame from base 1. Stable Graves' hyperthyroidism was defined as no progression to ophthalmopathy during 18 months of follow-up. Hyperthyroidism patients were aged 18 to 65 years and newly diagnosed, with disease duration of less than 2 months. Any patient with an uncontrolled infection, another autoimmune disease, pregnancy or lactation was excluded. Diagnoses were based on clinical symptoms, serum thyroxine and TRAb, thyroid ultrasound and orbital computed tomography. PBMCs were separated from roughly 9.6 ml of fresh peripheral blood using Ficoll-Paque density gradient centrifugation. Total RNA was extracted with Trizol reagent, and quality was checked on an Agilent 2100 Bioanalyzer.

This clonotype was seen more than once but under ten times. Its antigen remains unidentified. No base quality information exists; no much larger clone differs at one position. The sequenced material came from blood. The receptor was isolated from a young man with Graves' hyperthyroidism. The V and J genes are TRBV28 and TRBJ1-4, with the D gene too uncertain to name. Read as DNA, the sequence is TGTGCCAGCAGTTTAGTTGGGCAGGTTAATGAAAAACTGTTTTTT. Its translation is CASSLVGQVNEKLFF.